Sequencing of this T cell receptor beta chain was carried out in a study of CDR3 diversity in severe acne. TCRdb re-called the PCR reads with MiXCR, one entry per CDR3 protein. Seen here are fewer than 90,000 distinct CDR3 sequences, under 65% observed once, and the top ten hold roughly an eighth. Sequenced input: blood. This clonotype was obtained from a male donor in good health, without acne.

CDR3 residues: CSARDFQRETGANVLTF. The CDR3 bases are TGCAGTGCTAGAGATTTCCAGCGGGAGACTGGGGCCAACGTCCTGACTTTC. The genes are TRBV20-1 and TRBJ2-6; 8 bases are a match to TRBD2. V lost 0 bases and J lost 2; bases outside the gene matches: 6. Looked up from germline, CDR1 is DFQATT and CDR2 is SNEGSKA (reference sequence). The CDR3 is 17 amino acids.